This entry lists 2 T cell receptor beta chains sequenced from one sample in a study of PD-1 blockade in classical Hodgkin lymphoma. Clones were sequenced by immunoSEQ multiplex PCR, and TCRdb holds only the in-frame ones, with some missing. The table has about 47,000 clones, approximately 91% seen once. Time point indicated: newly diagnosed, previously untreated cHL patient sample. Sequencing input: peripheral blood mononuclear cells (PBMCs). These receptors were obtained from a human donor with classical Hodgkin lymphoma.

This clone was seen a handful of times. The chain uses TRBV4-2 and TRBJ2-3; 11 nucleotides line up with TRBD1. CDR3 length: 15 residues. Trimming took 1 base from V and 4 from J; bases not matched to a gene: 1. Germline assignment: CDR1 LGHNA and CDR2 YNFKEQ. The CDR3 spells CASSQGTGGADTQYF. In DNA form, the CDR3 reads TGTGCCAGCAGCCAAGGGACAGGGGGCGCAGATACGCAGTATTTT.

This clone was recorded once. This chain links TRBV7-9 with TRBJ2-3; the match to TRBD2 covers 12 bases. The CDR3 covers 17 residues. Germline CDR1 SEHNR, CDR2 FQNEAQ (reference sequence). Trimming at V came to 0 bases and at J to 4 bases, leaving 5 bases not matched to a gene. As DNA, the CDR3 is TGTGCCAGCAGCTTAGCGCTAGCGGGAGGGCCCGCAGATACGCAGTATTTT. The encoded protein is CASSLALAGGPADTQYF.